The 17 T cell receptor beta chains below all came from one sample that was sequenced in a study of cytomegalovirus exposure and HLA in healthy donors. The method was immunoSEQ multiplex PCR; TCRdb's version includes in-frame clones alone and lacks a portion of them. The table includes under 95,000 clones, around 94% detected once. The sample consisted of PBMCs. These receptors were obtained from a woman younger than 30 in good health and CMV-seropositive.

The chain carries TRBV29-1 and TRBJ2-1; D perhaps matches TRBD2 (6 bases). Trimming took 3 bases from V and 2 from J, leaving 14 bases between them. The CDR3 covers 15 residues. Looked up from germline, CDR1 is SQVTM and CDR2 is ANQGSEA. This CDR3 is CSVDGREPTYNEQFF. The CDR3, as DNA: TGCAGCGTTGATGGGCGGGAACCTACCTACAATGAGCAGTTCTTC.

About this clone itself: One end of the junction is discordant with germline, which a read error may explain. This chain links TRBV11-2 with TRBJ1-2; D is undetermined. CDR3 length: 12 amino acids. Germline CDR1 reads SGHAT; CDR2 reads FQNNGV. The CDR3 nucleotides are TGTGCCAGCAGCTTAGATCGGAGGCCCAACTTTTTC. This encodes CASSLDRRPNFF. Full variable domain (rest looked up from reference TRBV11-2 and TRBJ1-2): EAGVAQSPRYKIIEKRQSVAFWCNPISGHATLYWYQQILGQGPKLLIQFQNNGVVDDSQLPKDRFSAERLKGVDSTLKIQPAKLEDSAVYLCASSLDRRPNFFGSGTRLTVV.

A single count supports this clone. CDR3 in DNA: TGTGCCAGCAGCCGATCGGACAGAAGCACAGATACGCAGTATTTT. Translated, it gives CASSRSDRSTDTQYF. The chain is built from TRBV7-3 and TRBJ2-3; weak D call: TRBD1 (6 bases). Germline V CDR1 and CDR2: SGHTA, FQGTGA. There are 15 residues in the CDR3. Trimming removed 5 bases at V and 0 bases at J, with 12 bases between. The full variable domain, its missing parts supplied by reference TRBV7-3 and TRBJ2-3, is GAGVSQTPSNKVTEKGKYVELRCDPISGHTALYWYRQSLGQGPEFLIYFQGTGAADDSGLPNDRFFAVRPEGSVSTLKIQRTERGDSAVYLCASSRSDRSTDTQYFGPGTRLTVL.

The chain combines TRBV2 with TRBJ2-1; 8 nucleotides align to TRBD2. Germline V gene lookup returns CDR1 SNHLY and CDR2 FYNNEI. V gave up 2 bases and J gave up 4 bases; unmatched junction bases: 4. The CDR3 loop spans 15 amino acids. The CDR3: CASSELLADYNEQFF. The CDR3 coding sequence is TGTGCCAGCAGTGAACTACTAGCGGATTACAATGAGCAGTTCTTC.

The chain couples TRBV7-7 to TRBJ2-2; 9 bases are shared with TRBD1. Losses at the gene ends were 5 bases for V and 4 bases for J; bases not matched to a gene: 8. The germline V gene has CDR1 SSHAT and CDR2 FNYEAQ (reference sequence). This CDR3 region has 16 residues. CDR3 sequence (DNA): TGTGCCAGCAGCCCCGTGGGACAGGGAATCACCGGGGAGCTGTTTTTT. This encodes CASSPVGQGITGELFF.

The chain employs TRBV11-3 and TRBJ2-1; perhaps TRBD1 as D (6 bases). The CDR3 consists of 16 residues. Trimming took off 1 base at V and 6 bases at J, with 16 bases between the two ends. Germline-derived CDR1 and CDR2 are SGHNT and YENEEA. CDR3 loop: CASSLAGQGSSNEQFF. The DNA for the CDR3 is TGTGCCAGCAGCTTAGCTGGGCAGGGGTCAAGCAATGAGCAGTTCTTC.

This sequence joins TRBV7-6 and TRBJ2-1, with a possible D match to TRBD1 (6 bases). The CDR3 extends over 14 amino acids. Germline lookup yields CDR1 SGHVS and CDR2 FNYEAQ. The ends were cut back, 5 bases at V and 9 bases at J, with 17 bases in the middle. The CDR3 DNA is TGTGCCAGCAGCCAGCTTTTACAGGGAAGTGAGCAGTTCTTC. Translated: CASSQLLQGSEQFF.

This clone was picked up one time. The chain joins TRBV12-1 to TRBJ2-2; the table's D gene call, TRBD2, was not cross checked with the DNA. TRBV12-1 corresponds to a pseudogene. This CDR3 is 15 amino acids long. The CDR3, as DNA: TGTGCCAGCAGCCCCCTGACTAGCGGGGCCGGGGAGCTGTTTTTT. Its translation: CASSPLTSGAGELFF.

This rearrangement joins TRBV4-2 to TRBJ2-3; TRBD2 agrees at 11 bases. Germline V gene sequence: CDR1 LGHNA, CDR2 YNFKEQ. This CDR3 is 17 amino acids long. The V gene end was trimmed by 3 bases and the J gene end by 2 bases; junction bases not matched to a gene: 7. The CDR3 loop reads CASSQATSGSFTDTQYF. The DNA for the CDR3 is TGTGCCAGCAGCCAGGCTACTAGCGGGAGTTTCACAGATACGCAGTATTTT.

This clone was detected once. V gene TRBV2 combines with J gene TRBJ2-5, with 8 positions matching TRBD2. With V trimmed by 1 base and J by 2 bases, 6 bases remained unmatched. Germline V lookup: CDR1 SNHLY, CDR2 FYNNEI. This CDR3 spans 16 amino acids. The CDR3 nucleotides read TGTGCCAGCAGTGAAGGGCACACTAGCGGACAAGAGACCCAGTACTTC. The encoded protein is CASSEGHTSGQETQYF.

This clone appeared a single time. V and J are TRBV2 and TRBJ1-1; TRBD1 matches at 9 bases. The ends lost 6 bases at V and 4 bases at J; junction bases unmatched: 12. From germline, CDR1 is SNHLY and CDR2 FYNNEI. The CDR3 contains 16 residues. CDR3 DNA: TGTGCCAGCAGCGTCCCGGGACAGGGATTGTCCACTGAAGCTTTCTTT. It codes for CASSVPGQGLSTEAFF.

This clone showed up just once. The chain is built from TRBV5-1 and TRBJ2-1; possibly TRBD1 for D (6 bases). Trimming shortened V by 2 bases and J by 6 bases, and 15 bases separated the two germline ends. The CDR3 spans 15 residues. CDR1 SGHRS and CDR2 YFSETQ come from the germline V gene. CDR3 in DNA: TGCGCCAGCAGCTTATTGGCAGGGGAAACCAATGAGCAGTTCTTC. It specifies CASSLLAGETNEQFF.

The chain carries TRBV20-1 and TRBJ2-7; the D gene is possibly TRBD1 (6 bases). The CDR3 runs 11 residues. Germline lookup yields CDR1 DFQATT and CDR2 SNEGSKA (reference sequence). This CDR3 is CSTRQVYEQYF. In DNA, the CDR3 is TGCAGCACTAGACAGGTGTACGAGCAGTACTTC.

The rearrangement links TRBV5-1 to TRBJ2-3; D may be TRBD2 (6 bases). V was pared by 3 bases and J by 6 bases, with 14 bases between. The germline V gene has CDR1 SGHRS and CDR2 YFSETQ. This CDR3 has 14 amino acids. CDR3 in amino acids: CASSSWDSVDTQYF. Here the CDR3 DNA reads TGCGCCAGCAGCTCGTGGGACTCTGTGGATACGCAGTATTTT.

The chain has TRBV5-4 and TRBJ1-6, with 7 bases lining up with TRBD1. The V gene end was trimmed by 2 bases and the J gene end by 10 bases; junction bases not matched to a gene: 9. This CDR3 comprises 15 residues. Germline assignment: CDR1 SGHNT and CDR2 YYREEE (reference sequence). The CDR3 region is CASSFGQDRASPLHF. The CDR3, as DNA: TGTGCCAGCAGCTTCGGGCAAGACAGGGCCTCACCCCTCCACTTT.

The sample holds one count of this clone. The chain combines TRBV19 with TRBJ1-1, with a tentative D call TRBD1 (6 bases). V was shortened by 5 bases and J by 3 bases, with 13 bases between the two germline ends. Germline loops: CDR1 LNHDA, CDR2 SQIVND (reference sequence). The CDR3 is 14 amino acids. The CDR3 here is CASSFVGGDTEAFF. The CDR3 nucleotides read TGTGCCAGTAGTTTCGTAGGGGGGGACACTGAAGCTTTCTTT.

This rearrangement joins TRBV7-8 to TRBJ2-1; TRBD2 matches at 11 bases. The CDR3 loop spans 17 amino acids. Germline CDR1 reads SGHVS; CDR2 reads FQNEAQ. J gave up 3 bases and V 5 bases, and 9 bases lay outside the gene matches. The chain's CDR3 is CASSPQGGLAVYNEQFF. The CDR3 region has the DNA TGTGCCAGCAGCCCCCAGGGGGGACTAGCGGTCTACAATGAGCAGTTCTTC. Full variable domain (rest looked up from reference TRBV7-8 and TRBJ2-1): GAGVSQSPRYKVAKRGQDVALRCDPISGHVSLFWYQQALGQGPEFLTYFQNEAQLDKSGLPSDRFFAERPEGSVSTLKIQRTQQEDSAVYLCASSPQGGLAVYNEQFFGPGTRLTVL.